These 21 T cell receptor beta chains were sequenced from one sample in a study of blood T cells in healthy people across ages. A sample-barcoded 5' primer and a J-beta primer mix were used in a second PCR of roughly 7 to 11 cycles. TCRdb processed the 5' RACE reads anew with MiXCR; each CDR3 protein has one entry. The table lists 1.5 million to 2 million distinct CDR3 sequences, approximately 50% of them singletons. The sample was blood. Receptors originate from a woman in her thirties or forties in good health.

Notes on this clonotype: The junction does not match germline at one end; this may be a read error. The genes are TRBV7-7 and TRBJ2-5; 9 positions agree with TRBD2. Germline-derived CDR1 and CDR2 are SSHAT and FNYEAQ (reference sequence). This CDR3 has 16 amino acids. The CDR3 DNA sequence: TGTGCTAGCAGCCTTGGGACTAGCCTAGCGTTGGAGACCCAGTACTTC. Its translation: CASSLGTSLALETQYF.

Of note for this clonotype: One end of the junction varies from germline; a read error may be responsible. The chain links TRBV5-5 to TRBJ2-4, with D perhaps assigned TRBD1 or TRBD2 (6 bases each). Germline V gene sequence: CDR1 SGHKS, CDR2 YYEKEE (reference sequence). The CDR3 is 15 residues long. The CDR3 coding sequence is TGTGCCGGCAGCTTGTGGGGGGCGTGGGAAAACATTCAGTACTTC. This sequence encodes CAGSLWGAWENIQYF.

The gene calls are TRBV5-1 and TRBJ2-1, with TRBD2 matching over 7 bases. The trim removed 6 bases at V and 5 bases at J, leaving 8 bases unmatched. The CDR3 consists of 14 residues. Germline CDR1 and CDR2: SGHRS and YFSETQ. The CDR3 coding sequence is TGCGCCAGCAATTGGGGGGGATTTGACAATGAGCAGTTCTTC. Amino acid sequence: CASNWGGFDNEQFF.

CDR3 in DNA: TGTGCCAGCAGCCTTCGTACTATGGAGACCCAGTACTTC. Translating gives CASSLRTMETQYF. The rearrangement joins TRBV7-3 to TRBJ2-5; no clear D. Germline V gene lookup returns CDR1 SGHTA and CDR2 FQGTGA. The V end lost 5 bases, the J end lost 5 bases, and 12 bases lay between the germline ends. The CDR3 is made up of 13 amino acids.

This sequence joins TRBV27 and TRBJ2-1, with no clear D. The CDR3 length is 15 residues. V lost 4 bases, J lost 1 base, and 11 bases lay in between. Looked up from germline, CDR1 is MNHEY and CDR2 is SMNVEV (reference sequence). The CDR3 coding sequence is TGTGCCAGCAGTTCCTCCCACGTTTCCTACAATGAGCAGTTCTTC. It encodes CASSSSHVSYNEQFF.

This rearrangement joins TRBV5-1 to TRBJ2-1; 16 nucleotides match TRBD2. Trimming at V came to 4 bases and at J to 5 bases, leaving 9 bases not matched to a gene. The CDR3 covers 18 residues. Germline V gene data show CDR1 as SGHRS and CDR2 as YFSETQ. CDR3 DNA: TGCGCCAGCAGCATGACCGGGACTAGCGGGGGGGCTAACAATGAGCAGTTCTTC. It yields the protein CASSMTGTSGGANNEQFF. The whole variable domain, remainder taken from reference TRBV5-1 and TRBJ2-1, is KAGVTQTPRYLIKTRGQQVTLSCSPISGHRSVSWYQQTPGQGLQFLFEYFSETQRNKGNFPGRFSGRQFSNSRSEMNVSTLELGDSALYLCASSMTGTSGGANNEQFFGPGTRLTVL.

V usage is TRBV29-1 and J usage is TRBJ2-1; the match to TRBD2 covers 10 bases. Germline CDR1 reads SQVTM; CDR2 reads ANQGSEA. CDR3 length: 14 residues. Trimming at V came to 4 bases and at J to 4 bases, leaving 4 bases not matched to a gene. Here the CDR3 reads CSVVTSGVYNEQFF. In DNA, the CDR3 is TGCAGCGTTGTCACTAGCGGGGTTTACAATGAGCAGTTCTTC.

This clonotype was observed a few times. The V call is TRBV29-1, the J call TRBJ2-1; 9 nucleotides agree with TRBD2. CDR3 length: 14 residues. Germline values: CDR1 SQVTM, CDR2 ANQGSEA. CDR3 nucleotides: TGCCTGGGGGGCGGGGGGGATTCCTACAATGAGCAGTTCTTC. Amino acids: CLGGGGDSYNEQFF.

The chain joins TRBV21-1 to TRBJ2-5; the table's D call, TRBD1, has no DNA check behind it. TRBV21-1 is shown as a pseudogene. The CDR3 loop spans 17 amino acids. As DNA, the CDR3 is TGTGCCAGCAGCAAGGCTAGGACAGGGGGTGGGGGGGAGACCCAGTACTTC. Protein sequence: CASSKARTGGGGETQYF.

J is TRBJ2-1 and V is TRBV5-1, with D possibly being TRBD2 (6 bases). Germline V CDR1 and CDR2: SGHRS, YFSETQ. The CDR3 totals 18 residues. V gave up 5 bases and J gave up 4 bases, with 25 bases separating them. As DNA, the CDR3 is TGCGCCAGCAGTTTCGTTGGCTGGGGACTCGAAGCTTACAATGAGCAGTTCTTC. Translated, it gives CASSFVGWGLEAYNEQFF.

The chain carries TRBV20-1 and TRBJ2-7, with a possible D match to TRBD1 (6 bases). Looked up from germline, CDR1 is DFQATT and CDR2 is SNEGSKA (reference sequence). The V end lost 3 bases, the J end lost 9 bases, and 18 bases lay between the germline ends. CDR3 size: 13 residues. The CDR3 reads CSASGQPQRVQYF. The CDR3 DNA sequence: TGCAGTGCTAGCGGACAGCCCCAGCGTGTGCAGTACTTC.

The CDR3 loop reads CASTPTGQGETQYF. CDR3 DNA: TGCGCCAGCACCCCGACCGGACAGGGGGAGACCCAGTACTTC. The V and J genes are TRBV4-1 and TRBJ2-7; 9 bases align to TRBD1. The J call may be incorrect, as the DNA end agrees better with TRBJ2-5. Germline CDR1 is MGHRA and CDR2 is YSYEKL. The CDR3 is 14 amino acids.

CDR3 in amino acids: CASSYSRRNPYEQYF. CDR3 coding DNA: TGTGCCAGCAGTTACTCGAGACGGAACCCCTACGAGCAGTACTTC. This rearrangement joins TRBV6-2 or TRBV6-3 to TRBJ2-7; no definite D call. The CDR3 is 15 residues long. Trimming shortened V by 0 bases and J by 2 bases, and 11 bases separated the two germline ends. Germline CDR1 is MNHEY and CDR2 is SVGEGT.

This chain connects TRBV28 to TRBJ2-6; D might be TRBD1 (5 bases). V lost 10 bases to trimming and J lost 2 bases, with 18 bases between them. The CDR3 runs 16 residues. CDR1 and CDR2 (germline): MDHEN, SYDVKM. The CDR3 sequence is CATEIWTHPGANVLTF. In DNA form, the CDR3 reads TGTGCCACCGAAATTTGGACACACCCTGGGGCCAACGTCCTGACTTTC.

This chain links TRBV11-2 with TRBJ2-4, with 10 bases lining up with TRBD1. The J call may be mistaken, given a closer DNA end match to TRBJ2-7. The CDR3 loop spans 16 amino acids. The germline gives CDR1 SGHAT, CDR2 FQNNGV. The CDR3 coding sequence is TGTGCCAGCAGCTCTGGAATGGGGGACAGGGGCTACGAGCAGTACTTC. Its protein product is CASSSGMGDRGYEQYF.

V is TRBV6-6 and J is TRBJ1-5, with 11 bases lining up with TRBD1. The J segment lost 7 bases and the V segment lost 4 bases, leaving 9 bases of the junction unmatched. The CDR3 runs 16 residues. Germline CDR1 is MNHNY and CDR2 is SVGAGI (reference sequence). CDR3 sequence (DNA): TGTGCCAGCAGTTCGGGACAGGGGGTAATCAACCAGCCCCAGCATTTT. It encodes CASSSGQGVINQPQHF.

Only a few counts were recorded for this clonotype. This sequence joins TRBV6-2 or TRBV6-3 and TRBJ2-3; D remains unclear. V gave up 7 bases and J gave up 7 bases, with 9 bases separating them. Per germline, CDR1 MNHEY and CDR2 SVGEGT. The CDR3 is made up of 11 amino acids. The CDR3 protein is CASIQGNTQYF. For the CDR3, the DNA is TGTGCCAGCATCCAAGGGAATACGCAGTATTTT.

This clonotype was seen a single time. The chain is built from TRBV6-2 or TRBV6-3 and TRBJ2-7, with D perhaps TRBD1 (6 bases). The CDR3 sequence is 13 residues long. Germline V CDR1 and CDR2: MNHEY, SVGEGT. Trimming removed 6 bases at V and 3 bases at J, with 12 bases between. The CDR3 is CASRADRHYEQYF. In DNA form, the CDR3 reads TGTGCCAGCAGAGCGGACAGACACTACGAGCAGTACTTC.

J is TRBJ2-1 and V is TRBV9; D call uncertain. With the DNA end fitting TRBJ2-7 better, the J assignment may be wrong. Germline values: CDR1 SGDLS, CDR2 YYNGEE. The CDR3 runs to 16 residues. As DNA, the CDR3 is TGTGCCAGCAGCGTAGCTCCGCTAAGCTCCTACAATGAGCAGTACTTC. This gives the protein CASSVAPLSSYNEQYF.

The genes are TRBV20-1 and TRBJ1-2; no clear D. This CDR3 comprises 13 residues. The V end was cut by 3 bases, the J end by 6 bases, with 14 bases between. Germline V CDR1 and CDR2: DFQATT, SNEGSKA (reference sequence). The CDR3: CSASPDGDNGYTF. DNA of the CDR3: TGCAGTGCTAGCCCGGACGGGGATAATGGCTACACCTTC.

This clonotype appeared a single time. The CDR3 here is CASNTGAQETQYF. CDR3 DNA: TGTGCCAGCAACACCGGGGCCCAAGAGACCCAGTACTTC. This chain uses TRBV6-1 with TRBJ2-5; D tentatively fits TRBD1 or TRBD2 (5 bases each). The CDR3 consists of 13 residues. Per the germline V gene, CDR1 is MNHNS and CDR2 is SASEGT. V was trimmed by 7 bases and J by 1 base, leaving 10 bases between them.